The TCR beta chain under discussion was sequenced for a study of OX40 agonist ivuxolimab in advanced cancers. Study-level findings and limits: Among T cells, CD8+ cells averaged more expanded clones than CD4+ cells. Circulating CD4+ and CD8+ T cells showed clonal expansion by week 6 at 0.1 to 3.0 mg/kg.

Germline loops: CDR1 SGHVS, CDR2 FNYEAQ. With V trimmed by 4 bases and J by 0 bases, 1 base remained unmatched. The CDR3 sequence is 14 residues long. Clones were sequenced by immunoSEQ multiplex PCR, and TCRdb holds only the in-frame ones, with some missing. Here the sample spans approximately 76,000 clones, approximately 88% being singletons. Notes on this clone: Its antigen is undetermined.

The gene calls are TRBV7-6 and TRBJ2-7; 9 bases align to TRBD2. Sequenced here: CD4+ or CD8+ T cells sorted from blood, sampled in a trial of the OX40 agonist ivuxolimab. The clonotype comes from an adult with an advanced solid tumor such as melanoma, head and neck, liver or kidney cancer. CDR3 sequence reads: CASSWTSASYEQYF. Written as DNA, the CDR3 is TGTGCCAGCAGCTGGACTAGCGCCTCCTACGAGCAGTACTTC.